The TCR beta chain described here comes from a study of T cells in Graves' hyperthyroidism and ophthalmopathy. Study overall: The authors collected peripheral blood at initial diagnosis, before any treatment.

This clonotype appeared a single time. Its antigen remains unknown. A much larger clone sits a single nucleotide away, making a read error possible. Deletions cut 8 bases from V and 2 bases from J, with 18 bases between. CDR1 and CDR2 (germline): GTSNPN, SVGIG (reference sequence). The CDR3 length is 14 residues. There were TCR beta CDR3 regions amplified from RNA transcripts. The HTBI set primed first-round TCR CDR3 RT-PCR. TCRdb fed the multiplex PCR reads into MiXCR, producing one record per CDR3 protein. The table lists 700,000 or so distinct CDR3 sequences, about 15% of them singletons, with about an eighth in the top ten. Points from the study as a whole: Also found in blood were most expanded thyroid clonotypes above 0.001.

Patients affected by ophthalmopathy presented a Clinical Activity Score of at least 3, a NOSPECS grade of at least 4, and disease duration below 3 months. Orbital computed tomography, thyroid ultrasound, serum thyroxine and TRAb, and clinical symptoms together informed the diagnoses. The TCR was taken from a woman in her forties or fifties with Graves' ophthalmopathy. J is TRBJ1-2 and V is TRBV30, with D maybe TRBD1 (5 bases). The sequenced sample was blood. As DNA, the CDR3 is TGTGCCCAACTAATCGGGGGAACCAACTATGGCTACACCTTC. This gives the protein CAQLIGGTNYGYTF. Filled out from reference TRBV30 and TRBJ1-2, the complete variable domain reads SQTIHQWPATLVQPVGSPLSLECTVEGTSNPNLYWYRQAAGRGLQLLFYSVGIGQISSEVPQNLSASRPQDRQFILSSKKLLLSDSGFYLCAQLIGGTNYGYTFGSGTRLTVV.